This T cell receptor (beta chain) was recovered during a study of siplizumab effects on memory and regulatory T cells. Study results and caveats: There were only a minor fraction of alloreactive clones that mapped to unstimulated subsets.

On this clone: Its antigen remains unidentified.

Clones were sequenced by immunoSEQ multiplex PCR, and TCRdb holds only the in-frame ones, with some missing. Among over 85,000 clones listed, roughly 93% were seen once. V shed 3 bases and J 6 bases; nucleotides not matched to a gene: 11. The germline V gene has CDR1 SGHAT and CDR2 FQNNGV. The CDR3 has 16 residues. The V and J genes are TRBV11-2 and TRBJ1-2; 9 bases are shared with TRBD1. The sequenced material came from CD8+ T cells sorted from blood. The sequence came from a human donor in good health. This CDR3 is CASSLGAGQGSHGYTF. CDR3 coding DNA: TGTGCCAGCAGCTTGGGGGCCGGACAGGGGAGCCATGGCTACACCTTC.